This T cell receptor beta chain was recorded in a study of Graves' ophthalmopathy and Graves' hyperthyroidism. Germline V gives CDR1 MGHRA, CDR2 YSYEKL. The CDR3 is 16 amino acids. Amplification of TCR beta CDR3 regions used RNA transcripts. HTBI primers primed a first-round RT-PCR, and a second-round multiplex PCR followed. TCRdb used MiXCR to reprocess the multiplex PCR reads, holding one entry per CDR3 protein. The profile shows about 590,000 distinct CDR3 sequences, about 35% of them singletons. To note about this clonotype: A single base separates this from a much larger clone, so it may be a read error.

The sequence was obtained from an adult man with Graves' hyperthyroidism. This sequence joins TRBV4-1 and TRBJ2-7; D remains ambiguous. Sequencing input: peripheral blood or thyroid tissue (not recorded which). The CDR3, as DNA: TGCGCCAACAGCCAAGAACTTGGTCTTCCCTCCTACGAGCAGTACTTC. It translates to CANSQELGLPSYEQYF.